A single sample is the source of the 22 T cell receptor beta chains below, sequenced in a study of neurological immune-mediated disorders (dated by TCRdb to between 2019 and 2020). To prepare the library, 5' RACE was applied. For sequencing, an Illumina HiSeq 2500 was employed. TCRdb reworked the public reads: Q25 trimming with fastp, MiXCR clone assembly, productive beta chains retained. Rows with one shared CDR3 protein collapse into an entry with the most common genes and DNA. Here the sample has fewer than 80,000 distinct CDR3 sequences; more than 4% occur a single time. 3% to 4% of the sample is in the top ten clones. Specimen: PBMCs. The receptors come from a woman aged 45-60 years with multiple sclerosis.

This clonotype has a handful of counts. The CDR3 protein is CASSYLGGETQYF. As DNA, the CDR3 is TGTGCCAGCAGTTACCTAGGGGGCGAGACCCAGTACTTC. The rearrangement joins TRBV6-5 to TRBJ2-5, with TRBD1 identical over 7 bases. The CDR3 spans 13 residues. J lost 5 bases, V lost 2 bases, and 2 bases had no gene match. Germline assignment: CDR1 MNHEY and CDR2 SVGAGI.

This clonotype came up many times. The rearrangement uses TRBV6-5 and TRBJ2-3, with D possibly matching TRBD1 (6 bases). The CDR3 is 14 residues long. Between the trimmed V and J ends, which lost 6 bases and 0 bases, there was a span of 10 bases. From germline, CDR1 is MNHEY and CDR2 SVGAGI. The DNA of the CDR3 is TGTGCCAGCAGCCCCGGACAGAGCACAGATACGCAGTATTTT. It is translated as CASSPGQSTDTQYF.

This clonotype has at least ten counts. The CDR3 DNA sequence: TGCAGTGCTAGACAGCCCGCAGGAGAGACCCAGTACTTC. This sequence encodes CSARQPAGETQYF. J is TRBJ2-5 and V is TRBV20-1; D not certain. Trimming took off 2 bases at V and 4 bases at J, with 11 bases between the two ends. Germline CDR1 DFQATT, CDR2 SNEGSKA (reference sequence). CDR3 length: 13 residues.

This clonotype was seen more than once but under ten times. A much larger clone lies one base from this, so it may be a read error. V and J are TRBV5-1 and TRBJ2-3, with D hard to call. The CDR3 is 12 amino acids. CDR1 is SGHRS and CDR2 is YFSETQ in the germline V gene. With 1 base removed from V and 9 bases from J, the gap between germline ends came to 9 bases. The CDR3 sequence is CASSLKAPTQYF. As DNA, the CDR3 is TGCGCCAGCAGCTTGAAGGCCCCCACGCAGTATTTT.

This clonotype was counted many times. The chain links TRBV7-8 to TRBJ2-3, with no clear D. Per the germline V gene, CDR1 is SGHVS and CDR2 is FQNEAQ. V was pared by 1 base and J by 5 bases, with 1 base between. This CDR3 spans 11 amino acids. DNA of the CDR3: TGTGCCAGCAGCTTAGTAGATACGCAGTATTTT. It yields the protein CASSLVDTQYF.

This clonotype was seen at least ten times. The V call is TRBV7-2, the J call TRBJ1-1; 9 bases map to TRBD1. Germline CDR1 and CDR2: SGHTA and FQGNSA. The J segment lost 6 bases and the V segment lost 6 bases, leaving 8 bases of the junction unmatched. The CDR3 is 14 amino acids. CDR3: CASSRGTGSSEAFF. DNA of the CDR3: TGTGCCAGCAGTCGAGGGACAGGGTCCTCTGAAGCTTTCTTT.

This clonotype came up a few times. The junction departs from germline at one end; a sequencing error may be responsible. This chain uses TRBV20-1 with TRBJ1-6, with D possibly being TRBD1 (5 bases). CDR1 and CDR2 from the germline V gene are DFQATT and SNEGSKA (reference sequence). The CDR3 sequence is 13 residues long. The DNA of the CDR3 is TGCAGTGCTAGCGGGGGTATTAATTCACCCCTCAACTTT. Translating it yields CSASGGINSPLNF.

This clonotype was counted at least ten times. The V gene is TRBV12-3 or TRBV12-4, the J gene TRBJ1-3; D ambiguous. The CDR3 is made up of 11 amino acids. The V and J ends lost 8 bases and 4 bases respectively, with 6 bases between them. This CDR3 reads CASRSGNTIYF. CDR3 coding DNA: TGTGCCAGCCGAAGCGGAAACACCATATATTTT.

This clonotype was counted ten times or more. This rearrangement joins TRBV12-3 or TRBV12-4 to TRBJ2-7; 9 nucleotides agree with TRBD2. J gave up 6 bases and V 0 bases, and 6 bases lay outside the gene matches. The CDR3 extends over 15 amino acids. DNA of the CDR3: TGTGCCAGCAGTTTAGCGCTGGGACTAGCTATCGAGCAGTACTTC. This codes for CASSLALGLAIEQYF.

This clonotype was observed at least ten times. The chain recombines TRBV4-3 with TRBJ1-4, with a weak D call TRBD1 (6 bases). This CDR3 has 19 residues. The germline V and J ends were trimmed by 0 bases and 0 bases, with 17 bases remaining between them. CDR1 is LGHNA and CDR2 is YSLEER in the germline V gene. The CDR3 sequence: CASSQEDRSLTATNEKLFF. CDR3 DNA: TGCGCCAGCAGCCAAGAAGACAGGTCCCTTACAGCAACTAATGAAAAACTGTTTTTT.

This clonotype was detected many times. This chain links TRBV14 with TRBJ2-7; D might be TRBD1 (5 bases). V gave up 1 base and J gave up 6 bases, with 10 bases separating them. This CDR3 spans 13 amino acids. Germline lookup yields CDR1 SGHDN and CDR2 FVKESK. The CDR3 sequence: CASSQAQGSEQYV. The CDR3 region has the DNA TGTGCCAGCAGCCAAGCCCAGGGCAGCGAGCAGTACGTC.

This clonotype was observed many times. This chain uses TRBV7-2 with TRBJ1-1, with D unclear. V gave up 0 bases and J gave up 0 bases, with 8 bases separating them. The V gene's germline CDR1 is SGHTA and CDR2 FQGNSA. This CDR3 contains 15 residues. The CDR3, as DNA: TGTGCCAGCAGCTTAGCGAGGACGGTGAACACTGAAGCTTTCTTT. The encoded protein is CASSLARTVNTEAFF. Looking up the rest from reference TRBV7-2 and TRBJ1-1 gives the full variable domain: GAGVSQSPSNKVTEKGKDVELRCDPISGHTALYWYRQSLGQGLEFLIYFQGNSAPDKSGLPSDRFSAERTGGSVSTLTIQRTQQEDSAVYLCASSLARTVNTEAFFGQGTRLTVV.

This clonotype was seen many times. The chain couples TRBV7-9 to TRBJ2-5; 11 nucleotides match TRBD2. The trim removed 5 bases at V and 3 bases at J, leaving 11 bases unmatched. The CDR3 totals 17 residues. From germline, CDR1 is SEHNR and CDR2 FQNEAQ (reference sequence). The DNA for the CDR3 is TGTGCCAGCAGCCCCTACCGACTAGCGGGGTCCGAAGAGACCCAGTACTTC. This encodes CASSPYRLAGSEETQYF.

This clonotype was found a few times. This sequence joins TRBV5-1 and TRBJ2-3, with 13 bases lining up with TRBD2. The germline CDR1 and CDR2 sequences are SGHRS and YFSETQ. J lost 5 bases, V lost 2 bases, and 5 bases had no gene match. This CDR3 is 16 amino acids long. The CDR3 loop reads CASSFPGLAGRDTQYF. The DNA for the CDR3 is TGCGCCAGCAGCTTTCCGGGACTAGCGGGGAGAGATACGCAGTATTTT.

This clonotype was seen many times. This sequence joins TRBV29-1 and TRBJ2-1, with a tentative D call TRBD1 (6 bases). Germline CDR1 is SQVTM and CDR2 is ANQGSEA. Trimming cost V 0 bases and J 5 bases, with 14 bases left between them. This CDR3 contains 15 residues. This CDR3 reads CSVEDYRVAHNEQFF. As DNA, the CDR3 is TGCAGCGTTGAAGACTACAGGGTTGCCCACAATGAGCAGTTCTTC.

This clonotype was detected many times. The chain carries TRBV5-5 and TRBJ1-4; D is unclear. Deletions cut 2 bases from V and 0 bases from J, with 5 bases between. The CDR3 consists of 14 residues. The V gene's germline CDR1 is SGHKS and CDR2 YYEKEE (reference sequence). CDR3 in amino acids: CASSLGSTNEKLFF. CDR3 DNA sequence: TGTGCCAGCAGCTTAGGGTCAACTAATGAAAAACTGTTTTTT.

Many counts were recorded for this clonotype. The CDR3 sequence is CASSRDGYSNQPQHF. The CDR3 DNA reads as TGCGCCAGCAGCCGCGACGGGTATAGCAATCAGCCCCAGCATTTT. The chain is built from TRBV5-1 and TRBJ1-5, with no clear D. Trimming shortened V by 4 bases and J by 0 bases, and 11 bases separated the two germline ends. The CDR3 runs to 15 residues. Germline V CDR1 and CDR2: SGHRS, YFSETQ.

J is TRBJ2-7 and V is TRBV20-1, with 8 bases fitting TRBD2. This CDR3 has 15 residues. The V gene end was trimmed by 6 bases and the J gene end by 7 bases; junction bases not matched to a gene: 17. The germline V gene encodes CDR1 DFQATT and CDR2 SNEGSKA (reference sequence). CDR3 nucleotide sequence: TGCAGTGCAGACGGCCGGGGGGGGGACGGTGAAGAGCAGTACTTC. This encodes CSADGRGGDGEEQYF.

V usage is TRBV6-1 and J usage is TRBJ2-7; D possibly uses TRBD1 or TRBD2 (5 bases each). Looked up from germline, CDR1 is MNHNS and CDR2 is SASEGT. Between the trimmed V and J ends, which lost 3 bases and 5 bases, there was a span of 14 bases. The CDR3 runs 14 residues. The CDR3 here is CASSDSGTSDEQYF. CDR3 DNA: TGTGCCAGCAGTGATTCGGGGACCTCGGACGAGCAGTACTTC.

This clonotype was counted many times. The rearrangement links TRBV7-9 to TRBJ1-1; maybe TRBD1 (6 bases). With 4 bases removed from V and 5 bases from J, the gap between germline ends came to 8 bases. Germline V gene sequence: CDR1 SEHNR, CDR2 FQNEAQ (reference sequence). CDR3 length equals 12 residues. The CDR3 DNA reads as TGTGCCAGCAGCTACGACAGGACTGAAGCTTTCTTT. This encodes CASSYDRTEAFF.

Many counts were recorded for this clonotype. This chain links TRBV20-1 with TRBJ2-5; the match to TRBD2 covers 7 bases. CDR1 and CDR2 (germline): DFQATT, SNEGSKA (reference sequence). J was trimmed by 2 bases and V by 3 bases; bases with no gene match: 0. The CDR3 spans 12 residues. The CDR3 sequence: CSARGGQETQYF. CDR3 nucleotides: TGCAGTGCTAGGGGAGGGCAAGAGACCCAGTACTTC.

At least ten counts were recorded for this clonotype. The chain joins TRBV7-8 to TRBJ2-1; 9 bases line up with TRBD2. The germline V gene has CDR1 SGHVS and CDR2 FQNEAQ. With V trimmed by 1 base and J by 5 bases, 12 bases remained unmatched. The CDR3 length is 18 residues. The DNA for the CDR3 is TGTGCCAGCAGCTTAGAGCCTTTAAGGCGGGGGGGCGACAATGAGCAGTTCTTC. It yields the protein CASSLEPLRRGGDNEQFF.